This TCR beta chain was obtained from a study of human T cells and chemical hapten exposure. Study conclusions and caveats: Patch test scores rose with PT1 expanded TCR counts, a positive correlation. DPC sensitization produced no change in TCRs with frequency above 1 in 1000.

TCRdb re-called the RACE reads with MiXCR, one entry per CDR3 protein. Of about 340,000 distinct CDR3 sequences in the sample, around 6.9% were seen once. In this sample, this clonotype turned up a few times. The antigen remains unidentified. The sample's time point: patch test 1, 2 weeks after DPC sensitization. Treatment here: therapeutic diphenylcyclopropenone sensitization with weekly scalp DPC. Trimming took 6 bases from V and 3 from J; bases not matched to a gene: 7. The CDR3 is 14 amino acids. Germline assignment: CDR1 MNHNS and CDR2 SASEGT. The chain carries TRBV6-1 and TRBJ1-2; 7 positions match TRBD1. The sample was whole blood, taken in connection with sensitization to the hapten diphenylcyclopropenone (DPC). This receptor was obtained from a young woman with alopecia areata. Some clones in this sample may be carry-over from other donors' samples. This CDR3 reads CASSITTGDYGYTF. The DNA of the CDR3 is TGTGCCAGCAGCATCACCACAGGGGACTATGGCTACACCTTC.